The 17 T cell receptor beta chains in this list originate from one sample, sequenced in a study of shared clonotypes between healthy human individuals. Data came from immunoSEQ multiplex PCR; TCRdb stores just in-frame clones and leaves some out. The profile shows about 1.1 million clones, around three quarters of them singletons. Sequencing was carried out using memory CD4+ T cells from PBMCs. This sample's subset: CD45RA-negative fraction. The receptor set was obtained from a man aged 18 to 30 in good health. Some clones in this sample may be carry-over from other donors' samples.

The chain links TRBV5-1 to TRBJ2-3, with D possibly being TRBD1 or TRBD2 (5 bases each). This CDR3 contains 16 residues. Trimming left V 0 bases short and J 5 bases short, with 16 bases between. The germline gives CDR1 SGHRS, CDR2 YFSETQ. Here the CDR3 DNA reads TGCGCCAGCAGCTTGGCTGGGGGTCCCCCACGAGATACGCAGTATTTT. Its translation is CASSLAGGPPRDTQYF.

The chain joins TRBV30 to TRBJ2-3; D might be TRBD2 (5 bases). Germline CDR1 GTSNPN, CDR2 SVGIG (reference sequence). There are 14 residues in the CDR3. The ends were cut back, 4 bases at V and 1 base at J, with 12 bases in the middle. The CDR3 is CAWKVMRGTDTQYF. The CDR3 DNA is TGTGCCTGGAAGGTGATGAGGGGCACAGATACGCAGTATTTT.

As for this clone: In the same sample, other DNA sequences code for this CDR3. The V call is TRBV2, the J call TRBJ1-2; 7 bases are a match to TRBD1. The trim removed 3 bases at V and 5 bases at J, leaving 0 bases unmatched. The CDR3 consists of 12 residues. The germline gives CDR1 SNHLY, CDR2 FYNNEI. The CDR3 bases are TGTGCCAGCAGTGAGACAGGGTATGGCTACACCTTC. Protein product: CASSETGYGYTF.

The chain uses TRBV19 and TRBJ2-2; no clear D. The germline CDR1 and CDR2 sequences are LNHDA and SQIVND (reference sequence). CDR3 length: 15 amino acids. V lost 4 bases and J lost 2, with 11 bases in between. Here the CDR3 reads CASSRHPPNTGELFF. In nucleotides, the CDR3 is TGTGCCAGTAGTAGACACCCACCTAACACCGGGGAGCTGTTTTTT.

CDR3 sequence (DNA): TGTGCCAGCAGTGGAGCAGGGACCTACGAGCAGTACTTC. This sequence encodes CASSGAGTYEQYF. This sequence joins TRBV2 and TRBJ2-7, with D maybe TRBD1 (5 bases). The CDR3 totals 13 residues. V lost 4 bases and J lost 2, with 9 bases in between. Germline V gene lookup returns CDR1 SNHLY and CDR2 FYNNEI.

J is TRBJ2-7 and V is TRBV28; D unclear. CDR3 length: 13 amino acids. Germline CDR1 reads MDHEN; CDR2 reads SYDVKM. V was pared by 8 bases and J by 4 bases, with 15 bases between. CDR3 amino acids: CASLLRHSYEQYF. The CDR3 DNA is TGTGCCAGCCTTCTTCGACACTCATACGAGCAGTACTTC. Complete variable domain (other parts from reference TRBV28 and TRBJ2-7): DVKVTQSSRYLVKRTGEKVFLECVQDMDHENMFWYRQDPGLGLRLIYFSYDVKMKEKGDIPEGYSVSREKKERFSLILESASTNQTSMYLCASLLRHSYEQYFGPGTRLTVT.

This clone was seen a handful of times. The rearrangement joins TRBV7-8 to TRBJ1-4; D uncertain. Per germline, CDR1 SGHVS and CDR2 FQNEAQ. Trimming took off 2 bases at V and 7 bases at J, with 2 bases between the two ends. The CDR3 totals 11 residues. CDR3 sequence reads: CASSLTEKLFF. The CDR3 coding sequence is TGTGCCAGCAGCTTAACTGAAAAACTGTTTTTT. The full variable domain, with the rest looked up from reference TRBV7-8 and TRBJ1-4, is GAGVSQSPRYKVAKRGQDVALRCDPISGHVSLFWYQQALGQGPEFLTYFQNEAQLDKSGLPSDRFFAERPEGSVSTLKIQRTQQEDSAVYLCASSLTEKLFFGSGTQLSVL.

This clone was counted a few times. V is TRBV6-5 and J is TRBJ1-5, with unresolved D. Trimming cost V 2 bases and J 0 bases, with 8 bases left between them. Germline CDR1 reads MNHEY; CDR2 reads SVGAGI. This CDR3 region has 15 residues. In DNA form, the CDR3 reads TGTGCCAGCAGTTACCGCGCCTATAGCAATCAGCCCCAGCATTTT. This encodes CASSYRAYSNQPQHF.

V gene TRBV19 combines with J gene TRBJ2-5; D possibly uses TRBD1 or TRBD2 (5 bases each). Trimming took 5 bases from V and 4 from J, leaving 14 bases between them. CDR3 length equals 14 residues. The germline gives CDR1 LNHDA, CDR2 SQIVND (reference sequence). The CDR3 DNA reads TGTGCCAGTAGTCGACTGGGGGTGGCAGAGACCCAGTACTTC. It codes for CASSRLGVAETQYF. The full variable domain, completed using reference TRBV19 and TRBJ2-5, is DGGITQSPKYLFRKEGQNVTLSCEQNLNHDAMYWYRQDPGQGLRLIYYSQIVNDFQKGDIAEGYSVSREKKESFPLTVTSAQKNPTAFYLCASSRLGVAETQYFGPGTRLLVL.

V and J are TRBV30 and TRBJ2-1; 10 nucleotides align to TRBD2. The CDR3 is made up of 15 amino acids. After removal of 2 bases from V and 5 bases from J, the junction contained 6 bases not matched to a gene. Germline V gene sequence: CDR1 GTSNPN, CDR2 SVGIG (reference sequence). This CDR3 reads CAWSLAGVLNNEQFF. CDR3 sequence (DNA): TGTGCCTGGAGTCTAGCGGGAGTACTTAACAATGAGCAGTTCTTC. The entire variable domain, with the rest obtained from reference TRBV30 and TRBJ2-1, is as follows: SQTIHQWPATLVQPVGSPLSLECTVEGTSNPNLYWYRQAAGRGLQLLFYSVGIGQISSEVPQNLSASRPQDRQFILSSKKLLLSDSGFYLCAWSLAGVLNNEQFFGPGTRLTVL.

The chain is built from TRBV5-1 and TRBJ2-2, with 7 bases fitting TRBD1. The ends lost 4 bases at V and 3 bases at J; junction bases unmatched: 9. The CDR3 extends over 16 amino acids. Germline V gene data show CDR1 as SGHRS and CDR2 as YFSETQ. CDR3 nucleotides: TGCGCCAGCAGCCCAGGTCCGGACAGGTACACCGGGGAGCTGTTTTTT. Translation gives CASSPGPDRYTGELFF.

V gene TRBV5-4 combines with J gene TRBJ2-1; 12 positions agree with TRBD2. From germline, CDR1 is SGHNT and CDR2 YYREEE (reference sequence). Trimming cost V 0 bases and J 9 bases; bases outside gene matches: 4. CDR3 length: 15 residues. This chain's CDR3 is CASSLGLAGASEQFF. In DNA form, the CDR3 reads TGTGCCAGCAGCTTGGGACTAGCGGGAGCAAGTGAGCAGTTCTTC.

This chain uses TRBV10-3 with TRBJ2-6; D gene ambiguous. The CDR3 has 15 residues. Germline-derived CDR1 and CDR2 are ENHRY and SYGVKD. V shed 4 bases and J shed 1 base, with 8 bases lying between them. The CDR3: CAISGLLSGANVLTF. CDR3 in DNA: TGTGCCATCAGTGGACTCTTGTCTGGGGCCAACGTCCTGACTTTC.

The chain links TRBV5-1 to TRBJ1-5; 7 bases are a match to TRBD1. Germline assignment: CDR1 SGHRS and CDR2 YFSETQ. Unmatched junction bases numbered 12, after V lost 0 bases and J lost 15 bases. This CDR3 region has 14 residues. The CDR3 here is CASSLEGQGGLWHF. CDR3 sequence (DNA): TGCGCCAGCAGCTTGGAGGGTCAGGGGGGCCTCTGGCATTTT.

The chain carries TRBV5-4 and TRBJ1-1; 10 nucleotides agree with TRBD1. The CDR3 has 14 residues. V was clipped by 4 bases and J by 5 bases; unmatched bases: 5. Germline V gene sequence: CDR1 SGHNT, CDR2 YYREEE (reference sequence). CDR3 region: CASSPGQGRTEAFF. The CDR3 coding sequence is TGTGCCAGCAGCCCGGGACAGGGGAGGACTGAAGCTTTCTTT.

The gene calls are TRBV5-5 and TRBJ2-3; unclear D gene. This CDR3 comprises 16 residues. Germline V lookup: CDR1 SGHKS, CDR2 YYEKEE (reference sequence). V lost 0 bases, J lost 0 bases, and 11 bases lay in between. For the CDR3, the DNA is TGTGCCAGCAGCTTGGGGCCCTCCGGGAGCACAGATACGCAGTATTTT. It codes for CASSLGPSGSTDTQYF. The full variable domain, in which reference TRBV5-5 and TRBJ2-3 provide the parts outside the CDR3, is DAGVTQSPTHLIKTRGQQVTLRCSPISGHKSVSWYQQVLGQGPQFIFQYYEKEERGRGNFPDRFSARQFPNYSSELNVNALLLGDSALYLCASSLGPSGSTDTQYFGPGTRLTVL.

This chain links TRBV27 with TRBJ1-2; TRBD1 matches at 10 bases. The germline V gene has CDR1 MNHEY and CDR2 SMNVEV (reference sequence). The V and J ends lost 5 bases and 4 bases, in that order; junction bases with no gene match: 7. The CDR3 consists of 15 residues. The CDR3 sequence is CASSPLGQGTYGYTF. The CDR3 DNA is TGTGCCAGCAGTCCCCTGGGACAGGGGACCTATGGCTACACCTTC.